These T cell receptor beta chains were read from a single sample in a study of type 1 regulatory T cells. Via MiXCR, TCRdb re-called the reads, giving one row per CDR3 protein. The sample holds roughly 25,000 distinct CDR3 sequences, 55% to 75% seen once. For these TCRs, the target antigens are not known. Source material: cultured T cells, either the whole culture or a sorted T cell fraction (not recorded which). All receptors come from a human donor in good health. The CDR3 runs from the conserved cysteine through the conserved F or W. A D gene is named only where the DNA matches it firmly. Size is omitted from some rows. Given values are once, few, many or a class for expanded clones.

v_call	clone_size	d_call	cdr3_aa
TRBV2	.	.	CASSFTVAGNTIYF
TRBV12-3/TRBV12-4	once	.	CASKDALSYNEQFF
TRBV27	few	.	CASSLYGNSPLHF
TRBV20-1	once	TRBD1	CSARPPRGSRVLTF
TRBV20-1	.	.	CSAYRAGYTF
TRBV6-2/TRBV6-3	.	.	CASRLDPAGRGQFF
TRBV7-9	.	.	CASSLRTVREEKLFF
TRBV15	.	.	CATSGGHGQDTDTQYF
TRBV12-3/TRBV12-4	.	.	CASSLARGTVSSYEQYF
TRBV24-1	few	TRBD2	CATSDFSLAGSNEQFF
TRBV9	.	TRBD2	CASSVGASGGANEQFF
TRBV20-1	few	.	CSALQTESVPGELFF
TRBV11-3	.	.	CASSPNTVHEAFF
TRBV10-3	few	TRBD2	CAISESMSAGGLNNEQFF
TRBV4-1	.	TRBD1	CASSLGTAIPNYGYTF
TRBV29-1	once	.	CSVEKGTSTDTQYF
TRBV4-2	.	TRBD2	CASSQGAGGPDTQYF
TRBV7-9	.	TRBD1	CASSLFGTGEETQYF
TRBV7-2	.	.	CASSPRRQGETQYF
TRBV6-6	medium-sized	.	CASWANTEAFF
TRBV21-1	.	.	CASSDRDGNTEAFF
TRBV15	.	.	CATSRDWPSSGNTIYF
TRBV21-1	.	.	CASSELAGPYNEQFF
TRBV12-3/TRBV12-4	medium-sized	.	CASSPTGNSPLHF
TRBV20-1	.	.	CSASDPQLAKNIQYF
TRBV7-2	.	.	CASSLVSVGMYEQYF
TRBV30	once	TRBD1	CAWSRQGDTEAFF
TRBV4-1	.	TRBD2	CASSQPGLAGPRQETQYF
TRBV20-1	.	.	CSARDLRRGPLEQFF
TRBV5-1	.	.	CASSLGPGREQPQHF
TRBV28	once	TRBD2	CASSHTGTSSYEQYF
TRBV25-1	.	TRBD1	CASSECIGQGETQYF
TRBV19	.	.	CASSTQGTVGQVF
TRBV20-1	.	TRBD2	CSAPNPGGPNTGELFF
TRBV20-1	.	TRBD1	CSAPDRATNEKLFF
TRBV18	few	TRBD1	CASSGQGSYEQYF
TRBV3-1	.	.	CASSLRTSGANVLTF
TRBV20-1	.	.	CSARVPGVSEQFF
TRBV7-9	once	TRBD1	CASSTSDREAFF
TRBV12-3/TRBV12-4	.	TRBD2	CASSPRGGLSSYEQYF
TRBV6-1	.	.	CATLGDIYEQYF
TRBV20-1	.	.	CSARLLKGDSYEQYF
TRBV4-2	.	TRBD1	CASRQGDRARTDTQYF
TRBV4-1	.	.	CASSLPGGVDTIYF
TRBV6-1	.	.	CASSEHPTGEQFF
TRBV6-9	.	TRBD1	CASTENRGTYGYTF
TRBV7-9	.	TRBD2	CASSSGGYYEQYF
TRBV12-3/TRBV12-4	.	.	CASSFGGQVETQYF
TRBV20-1	.	.	CMAPLAAGSNEQFF
TRBV29-1	.	.	CSVLDSSYNEQFF
TRBV4-1	once	.	CASSRGQKEAKNIQYF
TRBV20-1	.	TRBD2	CSAPGILAGGTDTQYF
TRBV14	.	TRBD1	CASSLSLGTGLNEQFF
TRBV7-9	.	.	CASSAWTTFQETQYF
TRBV27	once	TRBD2	CASGRGAGEETQYF